This is a list of T cell receptor beta chains from one sample in a study of T cell repertoires in cytomegalovirus infection. TCRdb redid the calling of the reads with MiXCR, one entry per CDR3 protein. The sample includes 900,000 to 950,000 distinct CDR3 sequences, roughly 31% of them seen just once. No antigen is known for these receptors. The source material was cultured CD8+ T cells from PBMCs, sampled from culture after CMV antigen stimulation. Source of these receptors: a human donor in good health (CMV status not recorded). Some clones in this sample may be carry-over from other donors' samples. The CDR3 runs from the conserved cysteine through the conserved F or W. A D gene is named only where the DNA matches it firmly.

D: TRBD2
V: TRBV3-1
J: TRBJ2-1
CDR3: CASSQDGSGGPYNEQFF

D: .
V: TRBV27
J: TRBJ2-2
CDR3: CASTWRVTGELFF

D: .
V: TRBV7-2
J: TRBJ1-3
CDR3: CASSSHRVGGNTIYF

D: TRBD1
V: TRBV13
J: TRBJ1-6
CDR3: CASSVQGAVSNPPLHF

D: TRBD2
V: TRBV7-6
J: TRBJ2-1
CDR3: CASSLNSGGNYNEQFF

D: .
V: TRBV7-9
J: TRBJ1-4
CDR3: CASSLFSGFNEKLFF

D: .
V: TRBV7-9
J: TRBJ2-5
CDR3: CASKPGGVTETQYF

D: TRBD2
V: TRBV11-2
J: TRBJ2-5
CDR3: CASSLGPSGGPRGETQYF

D: .
V: TRBV28
J: TRBJ2-2
CDR3: CASRLEGGFTGELFF

D: .
V: TRBV15
J: TRBJ2-3
CDR3: CATSGTHYRADTQYF

D: TRBD1
V: TRBV29-1
J: TRBJ1-1
CDR3: CSVSTLDRDTEAFF

D: TRBD1
V: TRBV5-1
J: TRBJ2-2
CDR3: CASRNDRAATGELFF

D: TRBD1
V: TRBV12-3/TRBV12-4
J: TRBJ1-4
CDR3: CASSSDQGATAEKLFF

D: TRBD2
V: TRBV28
J: TRBJ2-5
CDR3: CASVSGGQETQYF

D: .
V: TRBV5-1
J: TRBJ2-7
CDR3: CASSFGQGGFTSEQYF

D: TRBD2
V: TRBV6-1
J: TRBJ2-2
CDR3: CASTKEVSSGGSGELFF

D: TRBD1
V: TRBV5-4
J: TRBJ2-1
CDR3: CASSLVDRVLFF